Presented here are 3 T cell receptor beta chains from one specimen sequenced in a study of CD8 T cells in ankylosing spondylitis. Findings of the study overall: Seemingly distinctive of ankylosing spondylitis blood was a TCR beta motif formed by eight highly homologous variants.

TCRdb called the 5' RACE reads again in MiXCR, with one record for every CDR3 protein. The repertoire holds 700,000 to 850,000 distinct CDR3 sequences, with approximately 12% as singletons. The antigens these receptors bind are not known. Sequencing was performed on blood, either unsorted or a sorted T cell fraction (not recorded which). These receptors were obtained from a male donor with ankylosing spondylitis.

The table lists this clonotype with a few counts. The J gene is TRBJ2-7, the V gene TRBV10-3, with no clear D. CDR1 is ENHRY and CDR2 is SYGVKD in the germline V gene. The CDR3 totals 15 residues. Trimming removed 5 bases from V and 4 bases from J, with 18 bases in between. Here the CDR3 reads CAISNSGLSGYEQYF. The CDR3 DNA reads TGTGCCATCAGTAACTCTGGGTTAAGTGGATACGAGCAGTACTTC.

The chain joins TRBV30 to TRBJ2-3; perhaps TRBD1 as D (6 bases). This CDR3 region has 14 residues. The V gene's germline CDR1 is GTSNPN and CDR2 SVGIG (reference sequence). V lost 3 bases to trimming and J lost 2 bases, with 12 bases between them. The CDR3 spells CAWRVQGVTDTQYF. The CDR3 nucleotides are TGTGCCTGGAGGGTACAGGGTGTCACAGATACGCAGTATTTT.

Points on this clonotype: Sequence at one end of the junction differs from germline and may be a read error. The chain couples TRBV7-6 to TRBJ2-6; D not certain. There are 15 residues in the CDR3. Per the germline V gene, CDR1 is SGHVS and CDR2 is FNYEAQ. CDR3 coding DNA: TGTACCAGCAGCCCGAGGTACTCTGGGGCCAACGTCCTGACTTTC. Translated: CTSSPRYSGANVLTF.